Each of the 19 T cell receptor beta chains below was sequenced from the same sample in a study of blood T cell repertoires in COVID-19. Some clones are missing from TCRdb's copy, which holds only in-frame ones; the method was immunoSEQ multiplex PCR. The data contain 150,000 or so clones, around 85% of them seen just once; the ten biggest clones take up roughly 0.6%. Sequencing was carried out using peripheral blood. These receptors were obtained from a man in his sixties with COVID-19, enrolled during active disease.

The V gene is TRBV2, the J gene TRBJ2-5; 9 nucleotides match TRBD2. The V segment lost 3 bases and the J segment 4 bases; nucleotides outside the gene matches: 3. The CDR3 sequence is 14 residues long. Germline V gene data show CDR1 as SNHLY and CDR2 as FYNNEI. The CDR3 DNA reads TGTGCCAGCAGTGAGCGGGAGGGCGGAGAGACCCAGTACTTC. This translates into CASSEREGGETQYF.

The chain uses TRBV3-1 (or the pseudogene TRBV3-2) and TRBJ2-7; a possible D gene is TRBD2 (6 bases). CDR3 length: 13 amino acids. From germline, CDR1 is LGHDT and CDR2 YNNKEL (reference sequence). Trimming stripped 1 base from V and 6 bases from J, with 10 bases between. The CDR3 bases are TGTGCCAGCAGCCAAGGACTAGTCTCCGAGCAGTACTTC. This codes for CASSQGLVSEQYF.

The chain is built from TRBV12-5 and TRBJ1-3, with D uncertain. CDR1 is LGHNT and CDR2 is FRNRAP in the germline V gene. Trimming took 6 bases from V and 1 from J, leaving 10 bases between them. The CDR3 runs 14 residues. CDR3 amino acids: CASGWQVSGNTIYF. CDR3 sequence (DNA): TGTGCTAGTGGCTGGCAGGTTTCTGGAAACACCATATATTTT.

Points on this clone: Other DNA sequences in the sample encode the same CDR3. The chain carries TRBV6-6 and TRBJ1-1; 8 bases are a match to TRBD1. CDR1 and CDR2 from the germline V gene are MNHNY and SVGAGI (reference sequence). The CDR3 has 15 amino acids. After removal of 0 bases from V and 2 bases from J, the junction contained 2 bases not matched to a gene. CDR3 sequence reads: CASSYSGQGNTEAFF. CDR3 sequence (DNA): TGTGCCAGCAGTTACTCAGGACAGGGAAACACTGAAGCTTTCTTT.

The chain is built from TRBV28 and TRBJ2-7, with 7 bases that match TRBD1. Germline loops: CDR1 MDHEN, CDR2 SYDVKM. Trimming at V came to 6 bases and at J to 4 bases, leaving 15 bases not matched to a gene. The CDR3 length is 16 residues. This CDR3 reads CASSSPARTGTYEQYF. The CDR3 nucleotides read TGTGCCAGCAGCTCGCCGGCGAGGACAGGAACATACGAGCAGTACTTC.

V gene TRBV27 combines with J gene TRBJ2-3; TRBD2 agrees at 8 bases. CDR1 is MNHEY, CDR2 SMNVEV, per germline (reference sequence). With V trimmed by 3 bases and J by 3 bases, 11 bases remained unmatched. The CDR3 has 17 residues. As DNA, the CDR3 is TGTGCCAGCAGTTTTTCGGATCGCGGGGGGAGGACAGATACGCAGTATTTT. Its translation: CASSFSDRGGRTDTQYF.

J is TRBJ2-7 and V is TRBV27; TRBD2 aligns across 13 bases. Germline V CDR1 and CDR2: MNHEY, SMNVEV (reference sequence). This CDR3 contains 17 residues. After removal of 8 bases from V and 0 bases from J, the junction contained 10 bases not matched to a gene. CDR3 coding DNA: TGTGCCAGCCAGAGACTAGCGGGGGGCACAAGCTCCTACGAGCAGTACTTC. It is translated as CASQRLAGGTSSYEQYF.

This clone was counted once. The chain uses TRBV7-2 and TRBJ2-1, with TRBD1 identical over 7 bases. Trimming at V came to 6 bases and at J to 6 bases, leaving 8 bases not matched to a gene. Germline V gives CDR1 SGHTA, CDR2 FQGNSA. The CDR3 contains 14 residues. The CDR3 nucleotides read TGTGCCAGCAGTTCCGGGACAGTTTCCAATGAGCAGTTCTTC. Translating gives CASSSGTVSNEQFF.

This clone is a singleton in its sample. This sequence joins TRBV24-1 and TRBJ1-1, with D perhaps TRBD1 (5 bases). The V gene's germline CDR1 is KGHDR and CDR2 SFDVKD. V lost 8 bases and J lost 10, with 22 bases in between. The CDR3 runs 14 residues. The CDR3 nucleotides are TGTGCCACCAAGGAGGAGGGGAGGGAAAGTAGAGCTTTCTTT. This encodes CATKEEGRESRAFF.

V usage is TRBV12-5 and J usage is TRBJ1-1; 9 bases are a match to TRBD1. From germline, CDR1 is LGHNT and CDR2 FRNRAP. The CDR3 loop spans 17 amino acids. J was trimmed by 3 bases and V by 2 bases; bases with no gene match: 10. The CDR3 sequence: CASGLNPGQGGYTEAFF. CDR3 in DNA: TGTGCTAGTGGTTTGAATCCGGGACAGGGAGGATACACTGAAGCTTTCTTT.

The chain employs TRBV10-1 and TRBJ2-1; TRBD2 aligns across 14 bases. The ends lost 6 bases at V and 8 bases at J; junction bases unmatched: 6. The CDR3 spans 15 residues. CDR1 and CDR2 (germline): WNHNN, SYGVQD (reference sequence). The chain's CDR3 is CASRPRTSGGYEQFF. The CDR3 nucleotides are TGCGCCAGCAGACCCCGGACTAGCGGGGGGTATGAGCAGTTCTTC.

The V call is TRBV19, the J call TRBJ1-1, with 9 bases that match TRBD1. V was pared by 5 bases and J by 0 bases, with 13 bases of the junction left unmatched. The CDR3 is 18 residues long. Per germline, CDR1 LNHDA and CDR2 SQIVND (reference sequence). The CDR3: CASSPQGTGQRMNTEAFF. Written as DNA, the CDR3 is TGTGCCAGTAGTCCGCAGGGGACAGGGCAGAGGATGAACACTGAAGCTTTCTTT.

The chain employs TRBV18 and TRBJ1-3; weak D call: TRBD1 (6 bases). In germline, CDR1 is KGHSH, CDR2 LQKENI. Trimming stripped 2 bases from V and 0 bases from J, with 14 bases between. CDR3 length equals 17 residues. CDR3 protein: CASSPSFGGASGNTIYF. The CDR3 nucleotides are TGTGCCAGCTCACCATCGTTCGGGGGGGCCTCTGGAAACACCATATATTTT.

This clone was seen just once. The chain employs TRBV28 and TRBJ1-6; the D is unclear. CDR1 and CDR2 from the germline V gene are MDHEN and SYDVKM. With 4 bases removed from V and 0 bases from J, the gap between germline ends came to 10 bases. The CDR3 length is 16 residues. As DNA, the CDR3 is TGTGCCAGCAGTTCCCCCGGGAGCTCCTATAATTCACCCCTCCACTTT. Translation: CASSSPGSSYNSPLHF.

J is TRBJ2-1 and V is TRBV5-4; 12 bases are a match to TRBD2. This CDR3 contains 17 residues. Germline-derived CDR1 and CDR2 are SGHNT and YYREEE (reference sequence). J was trimmed by 6 bases and V by 4 bases; bases with no gene match: 11. The chain's CDR3 is CASSPQIPGLAGNEQFF. CDR3 sequence (DNA): TGTGCCAGCAGCCCCCAAATTCCGGGACTAGCGGGCAATGAGCAGTTCTTC. The variable domain in full, completed from reference TRBV5-4 and TRBJ2-1, reads ETGVTQSPTHLIKTRGQQVTLRCSSQSGHNTVSWYQQALGQGPQFIFQYYREEENGRGNFPPRFSGLQFPNYSSELNVNALELDDSALYLCASSPQIPGLAGNEQFFGPGTRLTVL.

The chain couples TRBV28 to TRBJ1-4; D unclear. V was pared by 2 bases and J by 0 bases, with 19 bases between. This CDR3 comprises 19 residues. Germline V CDR1 and CDR2: MDHEN, SYDVKM. CDR3 nucleotides: TGTGCCAGCAGTTTAAACAGCATGGCATCGTTTGCAACTAATGAAAAACTGTTTTTT. Translating gives CASSLNSMASFATNEKLFF. The variable domain in full, with the rest retrieved from reference TRBV28 and TRBJ1-4, is DVKVTQSSRYLVKRTGEKVFLECVQDMDHENMFWYRQDPGLGLRLIYFSYDVKMKEKGDIPEGYSVSREKKERFSLILESASTNQTSMYLCASSLNSMASFATNEKLFFGSGTQLSVL.

The chain recombines TRBV12-3 or TRBV12-4 with TRBJ1-4; D is undetermined. The CDR3 is 12 amino acids. Trimming pared 3 bases from V and 7 bases from J, leaving 6 bases between. The CDR3 loop is CASSFSSEKLFF. The CDR3 DNA is TGTGCCAGCAGTTTTTCCAGTGAAAAACTGTTTTTT.

The chain uses TRBV4-3 and TRBJ1-3; a weak D match, TRBD1 (6 bases). Germline V lookup: CDR1 LGHNA, CDR2 YSLEER. The V gene lost 1 base and the J gene lost 2 bases, with 15 bases spanning the gap. This CDR3 is 17 amino acids long. The CDR3 sequence is CASSQAAGGQAGNTIYF. The CDR3 DNA reads as TGCGCCAGCAGCCAAGCGGCCGGGGGGCAGGCTGGAAACACCATATATTTT.

This chain uses TRBV9 with TRBJ2-5; TRBD1 matches 8 bases. J lost 0 bases, V lost 1 base, and 2 bases had no gene match. The CDR3 covers 15 residues. Germline CDR1 reads SGDLS; CDR2 reads YYNGEE. The DNA for the CDR3 is TGTGCCAGCAGCGTACAGGGGGCGTACCAAGAGACCCAGTACTTC. The encoded protein is CASSVQGAYQETQYF.